A selection of T cell receptor beta chains follows, all from one sample in a study of cytomegalovirus exposure and HLA in healthy donors. Assay used: immunoSEQ multiplex PCR; TCRdb lists only in-frame clones, some missing. The repertoire includes about 160,000 clones, 60% to 85% of them detected once, and 2.5% to 3.5% sits in the top ten. The sequencing input was PBMCs. Every receptor here comes from a woman in her thirties or forties in good health and CMV-seronegative. Both conserved end residues are part of each CDR3. D genes are given only for firm matches. Only some rows state a clone size, as once, few, many or a class for expanded clones.

clone_size j_call d_call v_call cdr3_nt cdr3_aa
. TRBJ1-4 . TRBV5-1 TGCGCCAGCAGCTTTTCGTCAGGGGCTACAACTAATGAAAAACTGTTTTTT CASSFSSGATTNEKLFF
. TRBJ2-1 TRBD2 TRBV5-1 TGCGCCAGCCGAGCTAGCGGGGGGGAGGGTGAGCAGTTCTTC CASRASGGEGEQFF
. TRBJ2-5 . TRBV7-8 TGTGCCAGCAGCCAAAACAGGGAAGAGACCCAGTACTTC CASSQNREETQYF
. TRBJ1-2 . TRBV9 TGTGCCAGCAGAGGGGGTGGCAAGAACTATGGCTACACCTTC CASRGGGKNYGYTF
. TRBJ2-7 TRBD1 TRBV10-3 TGTGCCATCAGTGATTCACAGGGGTCGTACGAGCAGTACTTC CAISDSQGSYEQYF
. TRBJ1-6 . TRBV21-1 TGTGCCAGCAGCAAAGGATTTGGGGAGGGTCTCGCACCCCTCCACTTT CASSKGFGEGLAPLHF
. TRBJ2-7 TRBD2 TRBV5-8 TGTGCCAGCAGCCTGGCTAGCGGTACCTACGAGCAGTACTTC CASSLASGTYEQYF
once TRBJ2-5 . TRBV4-1 TGCGCCAGCAGCCAAGGCTCGGGGTTTGGAGAGACCCAGTACTTC CASSQGSGFGETQYF
. TRBJ2-1 . TRBV19 TGTGCCTCGGCCGTCAGGGGAGATTTCGATGAGCAGTTCTTC CASAVRGDFDEQFF
once TRBJ2-3 . TRBV11-2 TGTGCCAGCAGCTGGGACCCGGGGGTGGATACGCAGTATTTT CASSWDPGVDTQYF
. TRBJ2-1 TRBD2 TRBV5-1 TGCGCCAGCAGCCTTGGGGGAACTAGCGCAATCGATGAGCAGTTCTTC CASSLGGTSAIDEQFF
. TRBJ1-2 TRBD1 TRBV9 TGTGCCAGCAGCACCGGGACAGGGGGCATTGGCTACACCTTC CASSTGTGGIGYTF
few TRBJ1-2 . TRBV19 TGTGCCAGTAGTCCGTTCGAAGTAAGGGGGGGGGACTATGGCTACACCTTC CASSPFEVRGGDYGYTF